This T cell receptor (beta chain) was sequenced in a study of T-cell reconstitution after alpha-beta-depleted transplantation in children. The CDR3 length is 16 residues. The ends were cut back, 5 bases at V and 4 bases at J, with 20 bases in the middle. Looked up from germline, CDR1 is SGHAT and CDR2 is FQNNGV. Preparation of the TCRbeta library used unique molecular identifiers. TCRdb re-analysed the PCR reads in MiXCR, keeping a single row per CDR3 protein. The profile covers around 380,000 distinct CDR3 sequences, with about a tenth appearing a single time and 4.5% to 6.5% taken by the ten largest.

The material sequenced was PBMCs from the stem cell graft donor, taken from the stem cell graft. The sequence was obtained from a human donor who donated a stem cell graft to a child with acute myeloid leukemia. The chain uses TRBV11-2 and TRBJ1-1, with D perhaps TRBD1 (5 bases). DNA for the CDR3: TGTGCCAGCAGCCCCCGAGTAGGGGTGACGGGCACTGAAGCTTTCTTT. Its translation is CASSPRVGVTGTEAFF.